This entry features one T cell receptor beta chain sequence. The antigen is undetermined. 13 Jbeta primers and 60 Vbeta primers were used for the PCR. Profiling relied on immunoSEQ multiplex PCR, and the TCRdb table lists in-frame clones only, not all of them. Altogether tens of thousands of clones are present, 70% to 85% being singletons, with the ten largest covering roughly 2.4%. The data originate from a study of cytomegalovirus exposure and HLA in healthy donors. CDR3 length equals 16 residues. Trimming removed 7 bases at V and 0 bases at J, with 15 bases between. Per the germline V gene, CDR1 is SNHLY and CDR2 is FYNNEI. Notes on the study in general: In the analysis, some V segments, TRBV6-2 and TRBV6-3 included, were excluded as indistinguishable. Roughly uniform depth of sequencing across donors was assumed in presence/absence analyses.

The sample was PBMCs. This receptor was identified in a woman aged 50 to 60 in good health and CMV-seronegative. The rearrangement joins TRBV2 to TRBJ2-2, with TRBD1 as a possible D gene (6 bases). This CDR3 is CASTILDRPNTGELFF. The CDR3, as DNA: TGTGCCAGCACTATACTTGACAGGCCGAACACCGGGGAGCTGTTTTTT.